This T cell receptor (beta chain) comes out of a study of blood T cells in healthy people across ages. The authors extracted at least 5 micrograms of total RNA per sample. The table lists this clonotype with a few counts. CDR3 length equals 15 residues. V gave up 4 bases and J gave up 0 bases, with 11 bases separating them. The V gene's germline CDR1 is SEHNR and CDR2 FQNEAQ (reference sequence). Primers used in a second PCR of about 7 to 12 cycles were a sample-barcoded 5' primer and a J-beta primer mix. TCRdb processed the 5' RACE reads anew with MiXCR; each CDR3 protein has one entry. This sample has approximately 1.5 million distinct CDR3 sequences; approximately 43% occur once, and the top ten carry under 5%.

The source is a woman younger than 30 in good health. Sequences were obtained from blood. This chain links TRBV7-9 with TRBJ2-3, with a weak D call TRBD1 (6 bases). The CDR3 protein is CASSYTTGSTDTQYF. In DNA form, the CDR3 reads TGTGCCAGCAGCTATACGACAGGAAGCACAGATACGCAGTATTTT.